Given below is one T cell receptor (beta chain) in context. Its antigen is not yet known. No quality values exist for individual bases; no much larger clone is one base distant. The sample comes from a study of T cells in localized non-small cell lung cancer (dated by TCRdb to the early 2020s). About the investigation overall: The study examined T cell repertoires in under 300 patients with early-stage NSCLC and compared tumors with uninvolved tumor-adjacent lungs. The cohort comprised roughly 230 treatment-naïve NSCLC patients with resected, localized lung tumors. NSCLC patients had a mean age of around 61 years, and fewer than 150 were male and about 110 female.

Here is what the overall study found, with its caveats: The highest T cell clonality was observed in uninvolved tumor-adjacent lung, where clonality exceeded that of tumor, suggesting that antigenic responses were more focused in uninvolved tumor-adjacent lung. A median of approximately 57 of the top 100 tumor clones were detected in paired uninvolved adjacent lung, and around 30 of these tumor clones were also found among the top 100 clones of the paired uninvolved adjacent lung. Higher T cell density in blood was associated with longer overall survival, whereas higher clonality in adjacent lung was associated with shorter survival. Because multi-region tumor sequencing was not performed, intratumor heterogeneity could not be ruled out. Because the study design was exploratory, TCR variables were selected using unadjusted p-values without false-discovery rate correction.

The CDR3 starts with the cysteine, ends with the phenylalanine, and has 14 residues. Only the CDR3 DNA is retained, 42 bases long and in frame from the first base. Looking up the germline V gene yields CDR1 ENHRY and CDR2 SYGVKD. V drops 3 bases and J drops 6 bases, leaving 14 bases in between. TCR beta CDR3 regions were sequenced from DNA using the immunoSEQ Assay. The source study handled its data this way. T cell density was computed as TCR beta template counts normalized to usable DNA estimated by amplifying housekeeping genes. Using the preseqR package, richness was estimated by extrapolating to 120,000 templates for tissue samples and 400,000 templates for PBMC samples. Clonality was taken to be one minus Pielou's evenness. Tissue-enriched TCRs were identified by differential abundance testing using productive amino-acid clonotypes, minimum total count 5 and alpha 0.1. Repertoire overlap between compartments was quantified with the Jaccard Index and Morisita Overlap Index. GLIPH clustered TCR beta CDR3s with public tetramer-defined viral CDR3s; viral motifs required at least three viral sequences plus V-gene enrichment. What TCRdb holds here is the immuneACCESS table cut down to in-frame rearrangements. Part of the clones is not present; checked against another copy, under half of the missing clones reflect an unresolved V gene, and the others are unexplained. V and J calls and clone size are copied from that table; D and trimming were computed from the DNA. The sample table contains 90,000 to 95,000 clones; only one count was recorded for approximately 91% of them. The ten largest make up roughly 4% of the sample.

At diagnosis, tumor, uninvolved tumor-adjacent lung and peripheral blood were collected and then preserved as a mix of FFPE and fresh-frozen material. For TCR repertoire profiling, the blood samples were analyzed as peripheral blood mononuclear cells. This material consisted of PBMCs, taken before any cancer treatment. This chain joins TRBV10-3 to TRBJ1-2, with the D gene not confidently named. The receptor comes from a woman aged 35 to 69 with stage II squamous cell lung carcinoma. The CDR3: CAISDRTEKNGYTF. The base sequence is TGTGCCATCAGTGATCGGACTGAGAAGAATGGCTACACCTTC.